This record concerns one TCR beta chain sequence. The antigen is not known. Those patients picked for sequencing had displayed CD8+CD57+ cell expansion on flow cytometry. Patients uniformly had severe acquired aplastic anemia. By the time of blood sampling, patients had still received no therapy. The V gene's germline CDR1 is SGHVS and CDR2 FNYEAQ. This CDR3 has 18 amino acids. V lost 5 bases, J lost 2 bases, and 17 bases stayed unmatched. The data stem from a study of CD8+CD57+ T cells in acquired aplastic anemia. About the study: CD4+ and CD8+ cells, once sorted, gave DNA averaging roughly 3 ug. Notes on the study in general: It was found that under 30 CD8+ CDR3 sequences were shared between patients and controls.

TCR beta VDJ and CDR3 were profiled, and genomic DNA was the template. TCRdb reprocessed the reads via MiXCR and lists one record per CDR3 protein. In the table there are under 250,000 distinct CDR3 sequences, around 46% of which are singletons. The TCR comes from a human donor with aplastic anemia. Sequenced: sorted CD4+, CD8+, or CD8+CD57+ T cells (not recorded which) from PBMCs. The chain uses TRBV7-6 and TRBJ2-5, with 7 bases aligning to TRBD1. The chain's CDR3 is CASSTTGTALPPQETQYF. CDR3 sequence (DNA): TGTGCCAGCAGCACAACCGGGACAGCTCTCCCACCTCAAGAGACCCAGTACTTC.